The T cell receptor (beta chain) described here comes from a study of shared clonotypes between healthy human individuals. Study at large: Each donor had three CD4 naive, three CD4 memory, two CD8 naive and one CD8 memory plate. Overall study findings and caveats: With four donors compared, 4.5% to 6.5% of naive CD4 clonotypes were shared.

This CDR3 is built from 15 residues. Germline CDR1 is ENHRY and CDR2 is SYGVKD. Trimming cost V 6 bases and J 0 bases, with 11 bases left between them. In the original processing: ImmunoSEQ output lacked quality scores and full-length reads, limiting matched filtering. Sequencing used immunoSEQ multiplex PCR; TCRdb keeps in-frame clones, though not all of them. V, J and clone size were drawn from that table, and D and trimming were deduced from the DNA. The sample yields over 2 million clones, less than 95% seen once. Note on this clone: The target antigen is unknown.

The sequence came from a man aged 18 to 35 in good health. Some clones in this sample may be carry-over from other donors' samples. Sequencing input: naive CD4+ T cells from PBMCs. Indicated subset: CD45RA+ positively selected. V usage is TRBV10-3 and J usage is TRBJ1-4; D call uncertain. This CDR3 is CAISPDGATNEKLFF. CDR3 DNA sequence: TGTGCCATCAGCCCCGACGGCGCAACTAATGAAAAACTGTTTTTT.